This T cell receptor beta chain was sequenced in a study of shared clonotypes between healthy human individuals. As for the study in general: Each donor's CD4 naive and CD4 memory cells filled three plates apiece, CD8 naive two, and CD8 memory one. The study, taken as a whole, reports: When naive CD4 clonotypes were compared across four donors, around 4.6% were shared.

Germline CDR1 reads WNHNN; CDR2 reads SYGVQD (reference sequence). V was shortened by 6 bases and J by 2 bases, with 10 bases between the two germline ends. The CDR3 totals 13 residues. A note on this clone: Its target is unknown.

The data were produced by immunoSEQ multiplex PCR, yet TCRdb's version contains in-frame clones alone and is incomplete. Of about 2.4 million clones listed, 93% are singletons. The sequencing input was naive CD4+ T cells from PBMCs. Subset specified: CD45RA+ positively selected. The V call is TRBV10-1, the J call TRBJ1-1; the D is unclear. The sequence was obtained from a man between 18 and 35 years old in good health. Some clones in this sample may be carry-over from other donors' samples. The CDR3 DNA sequence: TGCGCCAGCAGAGACACAGTTAACACTGAAGCTTTCTTT. This encodes CASRDTVNTEAFF.